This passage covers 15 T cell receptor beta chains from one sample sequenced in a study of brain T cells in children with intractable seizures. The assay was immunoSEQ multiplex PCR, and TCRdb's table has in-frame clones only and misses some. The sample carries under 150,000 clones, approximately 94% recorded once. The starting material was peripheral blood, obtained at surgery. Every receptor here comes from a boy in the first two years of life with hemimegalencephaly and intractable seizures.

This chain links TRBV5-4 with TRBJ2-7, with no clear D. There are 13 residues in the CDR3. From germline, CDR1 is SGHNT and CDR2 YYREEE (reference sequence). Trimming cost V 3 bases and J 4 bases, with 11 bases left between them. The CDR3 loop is CASSSRVGYEQYF. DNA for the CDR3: TGTGCCAGCAGCTCCCGTGTAGGTTACGAGCAGTACTTC.

CDR3 nucleotide sequence: TGTGCCAGCAGTGAGACAGGGTTTAATGAAAAACTGTTTTTT. Its translation: CASSETGFNEKLFF. The rearrangement uses TRBV25-1 and TRBJ1-4; 7 bases agree with TRBD1. The V gene end was trimmed by 3 bases and the J gene end by 4 bases; junction bases not matched to a gene: 2. Germline V lookup: CDR1 MGHDK, CDR2 SYGVNS. The CDR3 contains 14 residues.

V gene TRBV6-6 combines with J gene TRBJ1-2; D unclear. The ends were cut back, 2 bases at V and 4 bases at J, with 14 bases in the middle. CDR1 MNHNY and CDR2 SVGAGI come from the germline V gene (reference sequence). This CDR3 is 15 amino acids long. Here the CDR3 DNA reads TGTGCCAGCAGTTACGGGCAGGCTGGAGGCTATGGCTACACCTTC. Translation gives CASSYGQAGGYGYTF.

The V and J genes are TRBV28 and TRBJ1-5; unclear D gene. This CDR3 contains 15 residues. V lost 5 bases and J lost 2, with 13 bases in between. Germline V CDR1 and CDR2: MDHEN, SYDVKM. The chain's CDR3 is CASSPPSGGNQPQHF. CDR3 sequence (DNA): TGTGCCAGCAGTCCCCCCTCTGGGGGCAATCAGCCCCAGCATTTT.

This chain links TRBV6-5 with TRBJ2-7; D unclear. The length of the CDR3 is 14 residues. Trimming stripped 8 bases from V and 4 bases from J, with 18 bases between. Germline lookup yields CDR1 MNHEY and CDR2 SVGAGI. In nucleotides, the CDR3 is TGTGCCAGCGGACGGGTATTTCCCATATACGAGCAGTACTTC. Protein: CASGRVFPIYEQYF.

The CDR3 nucleotides read TGTGCCAGAAGCTTATCGGAGAAAAACATTCAGTACTTC. Amino acid sequence: CARSLSEKNIQYF. The rearrangement joins TRBV5-3 to TRBJ2-4; no clear D gene. TRBV5-3 is filed as an ORF, its function uncertain. Deletions cut 2 bases from V and 4 bases from J, with 7 bases between. This CDR3 has 13 residues.

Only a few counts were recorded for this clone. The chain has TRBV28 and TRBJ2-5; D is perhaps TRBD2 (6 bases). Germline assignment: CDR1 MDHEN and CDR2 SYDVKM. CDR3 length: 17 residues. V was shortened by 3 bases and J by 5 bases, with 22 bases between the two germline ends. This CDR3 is CASSFSFRGKLGETQYF. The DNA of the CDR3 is TGTGCCAGCAGTTTCTCCTTTCGGGGGAAATTAGGGGAGACCCAGTACTTC.

The CDR3 spells CACRGLAGYNEQFF. The CDR3 DNA follows: TGTGCCTGCCGGGGACTAGCGGGCTACAATGAGCAGTTCTTC. The chain employs TRBV30 and TRBJ2-1, with 12 nucleotides matching TRBD2. This CDR3 has 14 amino acids. Germline CDR1 GTSNPN, CDR2 SVGIG (reference sequence). The ends lost 6 bases at V and 3 bases at J; junction bases unmatched: 3.

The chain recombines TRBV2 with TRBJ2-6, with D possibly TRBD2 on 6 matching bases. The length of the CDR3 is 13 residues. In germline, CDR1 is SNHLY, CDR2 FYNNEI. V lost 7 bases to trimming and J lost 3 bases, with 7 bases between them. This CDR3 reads CASTGDGANVLTF. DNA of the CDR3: TGTGCCAGCACGGGGGATGGGGCCAACGTCCTGACTTTC.

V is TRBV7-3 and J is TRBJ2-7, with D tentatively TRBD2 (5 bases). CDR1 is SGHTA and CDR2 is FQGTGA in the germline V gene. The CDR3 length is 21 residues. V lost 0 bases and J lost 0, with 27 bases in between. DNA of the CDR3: TGTGCCAGCAGCTTAACTATCGACTCGGGATTACCGGTCGGTGGCTCCTACGAGCAGTACTTC. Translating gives CASSLTIDSGLPVGGSYEQYF.

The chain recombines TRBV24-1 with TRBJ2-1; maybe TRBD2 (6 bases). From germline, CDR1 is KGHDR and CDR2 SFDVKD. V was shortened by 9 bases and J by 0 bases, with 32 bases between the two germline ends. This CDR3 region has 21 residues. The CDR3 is CATPERSWLAIPYHSYNEQFF. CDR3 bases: TGTGCCACCCCGGAGCGTTCGTGGCTAGCGATCCCCTATCACTCCTACAATGAGCAGTTCTTC.

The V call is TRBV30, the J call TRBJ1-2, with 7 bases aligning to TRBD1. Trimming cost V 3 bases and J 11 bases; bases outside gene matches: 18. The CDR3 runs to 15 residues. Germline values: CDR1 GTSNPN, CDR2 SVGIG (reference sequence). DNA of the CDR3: TGTGCCTGGAGGCCCTATAGACAGGGCCCCTCGCGTTACACCTTC. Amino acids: CAWRPYRQGPSRYTF.

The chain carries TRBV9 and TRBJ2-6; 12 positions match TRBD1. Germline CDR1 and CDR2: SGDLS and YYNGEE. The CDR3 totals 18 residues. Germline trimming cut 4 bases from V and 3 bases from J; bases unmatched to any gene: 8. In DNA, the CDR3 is TGTGCCAGCAGCCACGACCGGGACAGGGGGCATGGGGCCAACGTCCTGACTTTC. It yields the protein CASSHDRDRGHGANVLTF.

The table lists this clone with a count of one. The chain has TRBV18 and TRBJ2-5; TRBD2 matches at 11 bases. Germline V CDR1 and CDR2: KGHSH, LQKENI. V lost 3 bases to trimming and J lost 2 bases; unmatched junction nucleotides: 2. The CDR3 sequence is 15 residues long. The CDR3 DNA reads TGTGCCAGCTCACCTGTAGCGGGAGGGCAAGAGACCCAGTACTTC. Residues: CASSPVAGGQETQYF.

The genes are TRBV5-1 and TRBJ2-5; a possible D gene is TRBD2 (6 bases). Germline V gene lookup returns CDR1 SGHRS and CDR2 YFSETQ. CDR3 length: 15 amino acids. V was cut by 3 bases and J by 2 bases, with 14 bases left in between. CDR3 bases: TGCGCCAGCAGCTCTATAGCGGCCGCACAAGAGACCCAGTACTTC. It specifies CASSSIAAAQETQYF.